This TCR beta chain was sequenced for a study of blood T cell repertoires in COVID-19. Study as a whole: COVID-19 samples, acute and convalescent, were from the United States, Italy and Spain.

Clones were read by immunoSEQ multiplex PCR, and TCRdb kept only the in-frame ones, dropping some. The repertoire holds 250,000 to 350,000 clones, with 85% to 90% as singletons. Germline V CDR1 and CDR2: LGHDT, YNNKEL (reference sequence). This CDR3 is built from 15 residues. Trimming stripped 0 bases from V and 3 bases from J, with 9 bases between. Participants were aged about 18 to 100 years, lived in under 30 US areas, and enrolled virtually. Each participant's cohort was designated according to participant-reported clinical history. The J gene is TRBJ1-3, the V gene TRBV3-1 (or the pseudogene TRBV3-2); a weak D match, TRBD1 (5 bases). Input material: PBMCs or T cells enriched from blood (not recorded which). The clonotype was recovered from a woman aged 18-30 years with acute COVID-19. CDR3 sequence (DNA): TGTGCCAGCAGCCAAGATGGGGCAGTTGGAAACACCATATATTTT. It specifies CASSQDGAVGNTIYF.